This T cell receptor (beta chain) is drawn from a study of cytomegalovirus exposure and HLA in healthy donors. Study-wide findings and caveats: Reported results showed that the classifier diagnosed cytomegalovirus status with high specificity and sensitivity. The authors later linked a missense DCLRE1C variant to TCR beta V- and J-gene trimming.

Primers included in the PCR were 60 Vbeta and 13 Jbeta primers. Produced via immunoSEQ multiplex PCR; TCRdb's table is partial and in-frame only. The table lists roughly 240,000 clones, roughly 80% of them singletons, with 5% to 6% in the top ten. About this clone itself: The antigen is not known.

This CDR3 is 15 amino acids long. Looked up from germline, CDR1 is SGHVS and CDR2 is FNYEAQ. Trimming cost V 0 bases and J 6 bases, with 14 bases left between them. The receptor's source is a woman aged 40 to 50 in good health and CMV-seropositive. The source material was PBMCs. V is TRBV7-6 and J is TRBJ1-1; a weak D match, TRBD1 (5 bases). This CDR3 reads CASSLALAGQPEAFF. Here the CDR3 DNA reads TGTGCCAGCAGCTTAGCGCTGGCAGGGCAGCCTGAAGCTTTCTTT. The full variable domain, with the rest looked up from reference TRBV7-6 and TRBJ1-1, is GAGVSQSPRYKVTKRGQDVALRCDPISGHVSLYWYRQALGQGPEFLTYFNYEAQQDKSGLPNDRFSAERPEGSISTLTIQRTEQRDSAMYRCASSLALAGQPEAFFGQGTRLTVV.